Listed below are T cell receptor beta chains from one sample, sequenced in a study of cytomegalovirus exposure and HLA in healthy donors. Clones were sequenced by immunoSEQ multiplex PCR, and TCRdb holds only the in-frame ones, with some missing. This table holds around 49,000 clones, roughly 75% found once. The sample comprised PBMCs. Source of these receptors: a man younger than 45 in good health and CMV-seropositive. The CDR3 runs from the conserved cysteine through the conserved F or W. The order of the fields is J gene, D gene, V gene, clone size, CDR3 protein, CDR3 DNA. The D gene is left open where the match is weak. Expanded clones are given a class, and other clones once, few, many or no size at all.

>TRBJ1-1|.|TRBV10-3|.
CASGSSEAFF
TGTGCCTCTGGGAGTTCTGAAGCTTTCTTT
>TRBJ1-1|TRBD1|TRBV10-3|.
CAIRDRGNGEAFF
TGTGCCATAAGGGACAGGGGAAACGGTGAAGCTTTCTTT
>TRBJ2-2|.|TRBV9|.
CASSVALAEVNTGELFF
TGTGCCAGCAGCGTAGCTCTTGCGGAGGTGAACACCGGGGAGCTGTTTTTT
>TRBJ2-7|TRBD2|TRBV28|.
CASSLRLAGAGEQYF
TGTGCCAGCAGTTTAAGACTAGCGGGGGCTGGCGAGCAGTACTTC
>TRBJ2-3|.|TRBV30|.
CAWSRDWRTDTQYF
TGTGCCTGGAGTCGAGACTGGCGCACAGATACGCAGTATTTT
>TRBJ2-2|TRBD1|TRBV6-1|.
CASKLTGSTGELFF
TGTGCCAGCAAATTGACAGGGTCGACCGGGGAGCTGTTTTTT
>TRBJ2-2|.|TRBV29-1|.
CSGGQMMDGELFF
TGCAGCGGTGGACAGATGATGGACGGGGAGCTGTTTTTT
>TRBJ1-1|.|TRBV25-1|.
CASSAGGNTEAFF
TGTGCCAGCAGTGCGGGAGGAAACACTGAAGCTTTCTTT
>TRBJ2-5|TRBD2|TRBV7-2|.
CASSGAPQYQETQYF
TGTGCCAGTAGCGGGGCCCCACAGTACCAAGAGACCCAGTACTTC
>TRBJ2-2|.|TRBV10-1|few
CASSEATTNTGELFF
TGCGCCAGCAGTGAGGCCACAACGAACACCGGGGAGCTGTTTTTT
>TRBJ2-2|.|TRBV18|.
CASSPPRQMNTGELFF
TGTGCCAGCTCACCACCGAGACAGATGAACACCGGGGAGCTGTTTTTT
>TRBJ1-1|.|TRBV5-6|.
CASSLAGLKGVNTEAFF
TGTGCCAGCAGCTTGGCCGGTTTAAAGGGGGTAAACACTGAAGCTTTCTTT
>TRBJ1-6|TRBD1|TRBV30|.
CAWSFGTGGNSPLHF
TGTGCCTGGAGCTTCGGGACAGGGGGTAATTCACCCCTCCACTTT
>TRBJ1-6|TRBD1|TRBV5-8|.
CASSFRGNYNSPLHF
TGTGCCAGCAGCTTCAGGGGGAACTATAATTCACCCCTCCACTTT
>TRBJ1-2|TRBD1|TRBV5-6|.
CASTPLDRPYYGYTF
TGTGCCAGCACCCCCCTGGACAGGCCTTACTATGGCTACACCTTC
>TRBJ2-3|TRBD2|TRBV4-2|.
CASSQGTSGGSEDTQYF
TGTGCCAGCAGCCAAGGGACTAGCGGGGGGTCCGAAGATACGCAGTATTTT
>TRBJ1-6|.|TRBV21-1|.
CASSKGGGGLIYNSPLHF
TGTGCCAGCAGCAAAGGGGGCGGGGGTTTAATCTATAATTCACCCCTCCACTTT